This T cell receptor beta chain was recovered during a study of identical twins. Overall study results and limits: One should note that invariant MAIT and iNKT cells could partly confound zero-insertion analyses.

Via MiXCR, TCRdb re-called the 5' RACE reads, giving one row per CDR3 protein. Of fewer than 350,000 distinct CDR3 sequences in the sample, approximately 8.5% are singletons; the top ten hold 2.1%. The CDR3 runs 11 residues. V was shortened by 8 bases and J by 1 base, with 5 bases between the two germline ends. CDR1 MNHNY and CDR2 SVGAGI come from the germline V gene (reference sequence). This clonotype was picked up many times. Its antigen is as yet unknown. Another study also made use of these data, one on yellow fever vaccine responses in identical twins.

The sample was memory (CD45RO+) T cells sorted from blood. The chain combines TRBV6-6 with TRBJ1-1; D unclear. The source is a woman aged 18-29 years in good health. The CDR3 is CASLKNTEAFF. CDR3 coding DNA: TGTGCCAGCCTGAAGAACACTGAAGCTTTCTTT.